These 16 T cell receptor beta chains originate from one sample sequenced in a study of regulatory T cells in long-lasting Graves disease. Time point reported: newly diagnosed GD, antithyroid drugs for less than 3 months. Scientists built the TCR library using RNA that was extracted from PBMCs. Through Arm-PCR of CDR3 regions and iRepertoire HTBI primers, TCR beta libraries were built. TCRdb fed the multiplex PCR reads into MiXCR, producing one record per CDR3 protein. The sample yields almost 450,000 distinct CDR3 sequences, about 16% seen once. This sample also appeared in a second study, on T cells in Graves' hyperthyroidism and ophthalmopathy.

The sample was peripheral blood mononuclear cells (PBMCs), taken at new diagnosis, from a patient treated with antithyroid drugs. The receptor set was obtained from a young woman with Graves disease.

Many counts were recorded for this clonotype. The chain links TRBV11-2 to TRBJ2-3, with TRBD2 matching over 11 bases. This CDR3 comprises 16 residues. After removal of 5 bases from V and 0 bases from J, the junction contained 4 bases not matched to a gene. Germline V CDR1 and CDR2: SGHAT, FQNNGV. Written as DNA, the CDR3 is TGTGCCAGCAGCGAAAGGACTAGCGGGAGCACAGATACGCAGTATTTT. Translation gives CASSERTSGSTDTQYF.

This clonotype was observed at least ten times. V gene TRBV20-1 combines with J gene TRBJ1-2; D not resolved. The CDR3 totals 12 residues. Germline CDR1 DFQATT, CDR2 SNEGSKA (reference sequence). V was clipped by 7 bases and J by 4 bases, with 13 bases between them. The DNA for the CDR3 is TGCAGTGTGGAGCCGGCACCCTATGGCTACACCTTC. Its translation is CSVEPAPYGYTF.

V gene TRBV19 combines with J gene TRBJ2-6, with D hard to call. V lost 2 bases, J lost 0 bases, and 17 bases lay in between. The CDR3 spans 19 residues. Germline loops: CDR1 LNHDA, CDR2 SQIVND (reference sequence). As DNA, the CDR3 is TGTGCCAGTAGTATACCTCGTAATCCCCTGAACTCTGGGGCCAACGTCCTGACTTTC. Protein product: CASSIPRNPLNSGANVLTF. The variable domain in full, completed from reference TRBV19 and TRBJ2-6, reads DGGITQSPKYLFRKEGQNVTLSCEQNLNHDAMYWYRQDPGQGLRLIYYSQIVNDFQKGDIAEGYSVSREKKESFPLTVTSAQKNPTAFYLCASSIPRNPLNSGANVLTFGAGSRLTVL.

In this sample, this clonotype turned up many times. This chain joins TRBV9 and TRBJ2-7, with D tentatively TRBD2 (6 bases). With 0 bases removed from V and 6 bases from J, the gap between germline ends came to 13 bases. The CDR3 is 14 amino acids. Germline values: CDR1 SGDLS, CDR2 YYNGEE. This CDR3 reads CASSVVSTGGEQYF. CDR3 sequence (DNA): TGTGCCAGCAGCGTAGTCAGTACCGGGGGCGAGCAGTACTTC.

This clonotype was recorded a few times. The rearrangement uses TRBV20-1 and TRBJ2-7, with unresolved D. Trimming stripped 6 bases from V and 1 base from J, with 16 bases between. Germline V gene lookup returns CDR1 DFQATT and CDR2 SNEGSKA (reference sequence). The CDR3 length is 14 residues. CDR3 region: CSAQSDRVSYEQYF. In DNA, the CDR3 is TGCAGTGCACAAAGCGACCGGGTGTCCTACGAGCAGTACTTC.

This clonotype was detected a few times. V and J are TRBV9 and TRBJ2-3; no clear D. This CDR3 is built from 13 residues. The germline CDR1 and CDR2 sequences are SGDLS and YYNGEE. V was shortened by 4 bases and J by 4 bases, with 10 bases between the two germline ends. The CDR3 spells CASSPAEPDTQYF. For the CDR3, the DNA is TGTGCCAGCAGCCCCGCCGAGCCAGATACGCAGTATTTT.

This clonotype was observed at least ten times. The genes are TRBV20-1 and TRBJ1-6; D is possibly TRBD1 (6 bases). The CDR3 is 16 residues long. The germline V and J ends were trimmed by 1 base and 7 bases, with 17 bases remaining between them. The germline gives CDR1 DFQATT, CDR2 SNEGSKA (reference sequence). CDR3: CSARAGSRGPNSPLHF. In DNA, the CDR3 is TGCAGTGCTAGAGCGGGGAGCAGGGGCCCGAATTCACCCCTCCACTTT.

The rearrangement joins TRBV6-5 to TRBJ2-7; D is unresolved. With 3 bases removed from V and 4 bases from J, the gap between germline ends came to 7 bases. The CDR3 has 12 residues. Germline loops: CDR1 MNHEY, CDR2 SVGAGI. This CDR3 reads CASSYYRYEQYF. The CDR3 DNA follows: TGTGCCAGCAGTTATTATAGATACGAGCAGTACTTC.

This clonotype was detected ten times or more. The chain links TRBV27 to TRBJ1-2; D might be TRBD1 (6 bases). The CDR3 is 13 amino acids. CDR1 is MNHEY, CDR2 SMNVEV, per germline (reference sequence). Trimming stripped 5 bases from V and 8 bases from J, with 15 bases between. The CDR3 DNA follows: TGTGCCAGCAGTGTCATAGCAGGGGAGGGCTACACCTTC. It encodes CASSVIAGEGYTF.

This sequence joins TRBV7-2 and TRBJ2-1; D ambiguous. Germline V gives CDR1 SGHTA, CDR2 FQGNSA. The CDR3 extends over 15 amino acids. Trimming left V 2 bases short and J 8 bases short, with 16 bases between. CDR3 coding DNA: TGTGCCAGCAGCTTAAAACTGGCTTTGGGTGATGAGCAGTTCTTC. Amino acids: CASSLKLALGDEQFF. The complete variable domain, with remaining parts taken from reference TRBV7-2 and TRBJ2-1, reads GAGVSQSPSNKVTEKGKDVELRCDPISGHTALYWYRQSLGQGLEFLIYFQGNSAPDKSGLPSDRFSAERTGGSVSTLTIQRTQQEDSAVYLCASSLKLALGDEQFFGPGTRLTVL.

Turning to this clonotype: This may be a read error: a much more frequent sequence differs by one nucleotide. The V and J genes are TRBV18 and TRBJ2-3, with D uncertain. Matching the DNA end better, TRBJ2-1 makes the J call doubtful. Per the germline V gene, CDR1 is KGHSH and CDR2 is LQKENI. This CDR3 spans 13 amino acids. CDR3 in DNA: TGTGCCAGCTCACCAAGTGGGATTTCCGAGCAGTTCTTC. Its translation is CASSPSGISEQFF.

This CDR3 reads CASRLDSTDTQYF. The CDR3, as DNA: TGTGCCAGCAGACTTGACAGCACAGATACGCAGTATTTT. The chain combines TRBV6-1 with TRBJ2-3; D is ambiguous. V lost 6 bases to trimming and J lost 0 bases, with 7 bases between them. Germline loops: CDR1 MNHNS, CDR2 SASEGT. This CDR3 has 13 amino acids.

In DNA, the CDR3 is TGTGCCAGCAGCCCCTGGGGAGCAGATTACGAGCAGTACTTC. Translation gives CASSPWGADYEQYF. The rearrangement joins TRBV5-5 to TRBJ2-7; TRBD2 is a possible D gene (5 bases). Trimming took 4 bases from V and 4 from J, leaving 15 bases between them. CDR3 size: 14 residues. Per the germline V gene, CDR1 is SGHKS and CDR2 is YYEKEE (reference sequence).

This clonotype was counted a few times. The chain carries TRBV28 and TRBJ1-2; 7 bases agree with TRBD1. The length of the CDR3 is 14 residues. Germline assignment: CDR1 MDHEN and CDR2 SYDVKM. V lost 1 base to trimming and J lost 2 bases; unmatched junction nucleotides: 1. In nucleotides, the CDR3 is TGTGCCAGCAGTTTATCAGGGGGAAACTATGGCTACACCTTC. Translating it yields CASSLSGGNYGYTF.

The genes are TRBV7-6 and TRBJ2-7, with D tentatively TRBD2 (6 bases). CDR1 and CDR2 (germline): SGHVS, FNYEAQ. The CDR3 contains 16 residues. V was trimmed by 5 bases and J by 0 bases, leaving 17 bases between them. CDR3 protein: CASSPLWGEASYEQYF. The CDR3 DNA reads TGTGCCAGCAGCCCCTTATGGGGGGAGGCCTCCTACGAGCAGTACTTC.

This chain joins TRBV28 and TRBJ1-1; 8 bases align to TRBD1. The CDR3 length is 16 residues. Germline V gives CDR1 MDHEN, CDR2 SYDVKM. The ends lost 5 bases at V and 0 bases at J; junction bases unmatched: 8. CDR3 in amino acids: CASSPIWTGMNTEAFF. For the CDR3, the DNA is TGTGCCAGCAGTCCTATCTGGACAGGGATGAACACTGAAGCTTTCTTT.